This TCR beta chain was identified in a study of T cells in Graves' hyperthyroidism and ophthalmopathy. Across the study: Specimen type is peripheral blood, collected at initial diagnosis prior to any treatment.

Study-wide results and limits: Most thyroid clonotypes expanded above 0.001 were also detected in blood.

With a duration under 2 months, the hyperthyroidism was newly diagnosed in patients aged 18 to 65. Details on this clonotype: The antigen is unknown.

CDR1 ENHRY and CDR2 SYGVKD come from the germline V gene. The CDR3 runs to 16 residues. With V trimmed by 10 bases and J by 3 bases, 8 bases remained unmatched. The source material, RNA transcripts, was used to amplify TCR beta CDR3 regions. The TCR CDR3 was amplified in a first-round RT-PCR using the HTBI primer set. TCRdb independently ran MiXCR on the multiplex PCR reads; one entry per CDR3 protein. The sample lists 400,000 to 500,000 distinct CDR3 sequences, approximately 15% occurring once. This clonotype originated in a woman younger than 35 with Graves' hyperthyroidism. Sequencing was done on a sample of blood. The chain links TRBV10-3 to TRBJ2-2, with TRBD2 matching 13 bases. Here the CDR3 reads CATELAGGDDTGELFF. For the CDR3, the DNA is TGTGCCACCGAACTAGCGGGAGGGGACGACACCGGGGAGCTGTTTTTT.